These T cell receptor beta chains were read from a single sample in a study of PD-L1 blockade in urothelial cancer. Libraries were prepared by immunoSEQ multiplex PCR; TCRdb keeps only in-frame clonotypes and omits some of them. Among 25,000 to 35,000 clones, 79% were seen once, and the ten largest hold 3% to 3.5%. Sequencing used PBMCs, obtained around atezolizumab (anti-PD-L1) treatment. These receptors all stem from a man aged 65 to 79 with urothelial cancer. Each CDR3 is given with its conserved first and last residue. Not all rows give a size; the values are once, few, many and, for expanded clones, a class.

-	11	TRBV20-1	CSATTGPMQYF
-	15	TRBV9	CASSVAGQGADTQYF
-	17	TRBV10-3	CAISPGPPEGRSYEQYF
-	18	TRBV11-2	CASSLAATSGRGTGELFF
-	13	TRBV12-5	CASGLARVSEAFF
-	15	TRBV9	CASSTQTGSIGGYTF
-	16	TRBV6-1	CASSEALLGAGTEAFF
-	14	TRBV14	CASSRKQSLYEQYF
few	11	TRBV19	CASSVNTEAFF
-	15	TRBV6-5	CASSYGGLYTDTQYF
once	17	TRBV23-1	CASSQCRIGGVGEKLFF